This record concerns one T cell receptor beta chain sequence. The antigen remains unidentified. These data belong to a study of CD4+ T cells in melanoma. Broader study findings: CD8+ T cell, macrophage and B cell function reportedly correlated with neoantigen-specific CD4+ T cells. Reportedly, melanoma neoantigen-specific CD4+ T cells showed varied differentiation states.

This CDR3 spans 14 amino acids. The germline V gene has CDR1 SGDLS and CDR2 YYNGEE. V was trimmed by 4 bases and J by 5 bases, leaving 15 bases between them. Clones were sequenced by immunoSEQ multiplex PCR, and TCRdb holds only the in-frame ones, with some missing. This sample has around 130,000 clones, with around nine tenths found just once. The TCR comes from a human donor with melanoma. The V call is TRBV9, the J call TRBJ2-5, with D possibly TRBD2 on 7 matching bases. Here the CDR3 reads CASSTMGGGETQYF. The CDR3 nucleotides read TGTGCCAGCAGCACGATGGGCGGGGGCGAGACCCAGTACTTC.